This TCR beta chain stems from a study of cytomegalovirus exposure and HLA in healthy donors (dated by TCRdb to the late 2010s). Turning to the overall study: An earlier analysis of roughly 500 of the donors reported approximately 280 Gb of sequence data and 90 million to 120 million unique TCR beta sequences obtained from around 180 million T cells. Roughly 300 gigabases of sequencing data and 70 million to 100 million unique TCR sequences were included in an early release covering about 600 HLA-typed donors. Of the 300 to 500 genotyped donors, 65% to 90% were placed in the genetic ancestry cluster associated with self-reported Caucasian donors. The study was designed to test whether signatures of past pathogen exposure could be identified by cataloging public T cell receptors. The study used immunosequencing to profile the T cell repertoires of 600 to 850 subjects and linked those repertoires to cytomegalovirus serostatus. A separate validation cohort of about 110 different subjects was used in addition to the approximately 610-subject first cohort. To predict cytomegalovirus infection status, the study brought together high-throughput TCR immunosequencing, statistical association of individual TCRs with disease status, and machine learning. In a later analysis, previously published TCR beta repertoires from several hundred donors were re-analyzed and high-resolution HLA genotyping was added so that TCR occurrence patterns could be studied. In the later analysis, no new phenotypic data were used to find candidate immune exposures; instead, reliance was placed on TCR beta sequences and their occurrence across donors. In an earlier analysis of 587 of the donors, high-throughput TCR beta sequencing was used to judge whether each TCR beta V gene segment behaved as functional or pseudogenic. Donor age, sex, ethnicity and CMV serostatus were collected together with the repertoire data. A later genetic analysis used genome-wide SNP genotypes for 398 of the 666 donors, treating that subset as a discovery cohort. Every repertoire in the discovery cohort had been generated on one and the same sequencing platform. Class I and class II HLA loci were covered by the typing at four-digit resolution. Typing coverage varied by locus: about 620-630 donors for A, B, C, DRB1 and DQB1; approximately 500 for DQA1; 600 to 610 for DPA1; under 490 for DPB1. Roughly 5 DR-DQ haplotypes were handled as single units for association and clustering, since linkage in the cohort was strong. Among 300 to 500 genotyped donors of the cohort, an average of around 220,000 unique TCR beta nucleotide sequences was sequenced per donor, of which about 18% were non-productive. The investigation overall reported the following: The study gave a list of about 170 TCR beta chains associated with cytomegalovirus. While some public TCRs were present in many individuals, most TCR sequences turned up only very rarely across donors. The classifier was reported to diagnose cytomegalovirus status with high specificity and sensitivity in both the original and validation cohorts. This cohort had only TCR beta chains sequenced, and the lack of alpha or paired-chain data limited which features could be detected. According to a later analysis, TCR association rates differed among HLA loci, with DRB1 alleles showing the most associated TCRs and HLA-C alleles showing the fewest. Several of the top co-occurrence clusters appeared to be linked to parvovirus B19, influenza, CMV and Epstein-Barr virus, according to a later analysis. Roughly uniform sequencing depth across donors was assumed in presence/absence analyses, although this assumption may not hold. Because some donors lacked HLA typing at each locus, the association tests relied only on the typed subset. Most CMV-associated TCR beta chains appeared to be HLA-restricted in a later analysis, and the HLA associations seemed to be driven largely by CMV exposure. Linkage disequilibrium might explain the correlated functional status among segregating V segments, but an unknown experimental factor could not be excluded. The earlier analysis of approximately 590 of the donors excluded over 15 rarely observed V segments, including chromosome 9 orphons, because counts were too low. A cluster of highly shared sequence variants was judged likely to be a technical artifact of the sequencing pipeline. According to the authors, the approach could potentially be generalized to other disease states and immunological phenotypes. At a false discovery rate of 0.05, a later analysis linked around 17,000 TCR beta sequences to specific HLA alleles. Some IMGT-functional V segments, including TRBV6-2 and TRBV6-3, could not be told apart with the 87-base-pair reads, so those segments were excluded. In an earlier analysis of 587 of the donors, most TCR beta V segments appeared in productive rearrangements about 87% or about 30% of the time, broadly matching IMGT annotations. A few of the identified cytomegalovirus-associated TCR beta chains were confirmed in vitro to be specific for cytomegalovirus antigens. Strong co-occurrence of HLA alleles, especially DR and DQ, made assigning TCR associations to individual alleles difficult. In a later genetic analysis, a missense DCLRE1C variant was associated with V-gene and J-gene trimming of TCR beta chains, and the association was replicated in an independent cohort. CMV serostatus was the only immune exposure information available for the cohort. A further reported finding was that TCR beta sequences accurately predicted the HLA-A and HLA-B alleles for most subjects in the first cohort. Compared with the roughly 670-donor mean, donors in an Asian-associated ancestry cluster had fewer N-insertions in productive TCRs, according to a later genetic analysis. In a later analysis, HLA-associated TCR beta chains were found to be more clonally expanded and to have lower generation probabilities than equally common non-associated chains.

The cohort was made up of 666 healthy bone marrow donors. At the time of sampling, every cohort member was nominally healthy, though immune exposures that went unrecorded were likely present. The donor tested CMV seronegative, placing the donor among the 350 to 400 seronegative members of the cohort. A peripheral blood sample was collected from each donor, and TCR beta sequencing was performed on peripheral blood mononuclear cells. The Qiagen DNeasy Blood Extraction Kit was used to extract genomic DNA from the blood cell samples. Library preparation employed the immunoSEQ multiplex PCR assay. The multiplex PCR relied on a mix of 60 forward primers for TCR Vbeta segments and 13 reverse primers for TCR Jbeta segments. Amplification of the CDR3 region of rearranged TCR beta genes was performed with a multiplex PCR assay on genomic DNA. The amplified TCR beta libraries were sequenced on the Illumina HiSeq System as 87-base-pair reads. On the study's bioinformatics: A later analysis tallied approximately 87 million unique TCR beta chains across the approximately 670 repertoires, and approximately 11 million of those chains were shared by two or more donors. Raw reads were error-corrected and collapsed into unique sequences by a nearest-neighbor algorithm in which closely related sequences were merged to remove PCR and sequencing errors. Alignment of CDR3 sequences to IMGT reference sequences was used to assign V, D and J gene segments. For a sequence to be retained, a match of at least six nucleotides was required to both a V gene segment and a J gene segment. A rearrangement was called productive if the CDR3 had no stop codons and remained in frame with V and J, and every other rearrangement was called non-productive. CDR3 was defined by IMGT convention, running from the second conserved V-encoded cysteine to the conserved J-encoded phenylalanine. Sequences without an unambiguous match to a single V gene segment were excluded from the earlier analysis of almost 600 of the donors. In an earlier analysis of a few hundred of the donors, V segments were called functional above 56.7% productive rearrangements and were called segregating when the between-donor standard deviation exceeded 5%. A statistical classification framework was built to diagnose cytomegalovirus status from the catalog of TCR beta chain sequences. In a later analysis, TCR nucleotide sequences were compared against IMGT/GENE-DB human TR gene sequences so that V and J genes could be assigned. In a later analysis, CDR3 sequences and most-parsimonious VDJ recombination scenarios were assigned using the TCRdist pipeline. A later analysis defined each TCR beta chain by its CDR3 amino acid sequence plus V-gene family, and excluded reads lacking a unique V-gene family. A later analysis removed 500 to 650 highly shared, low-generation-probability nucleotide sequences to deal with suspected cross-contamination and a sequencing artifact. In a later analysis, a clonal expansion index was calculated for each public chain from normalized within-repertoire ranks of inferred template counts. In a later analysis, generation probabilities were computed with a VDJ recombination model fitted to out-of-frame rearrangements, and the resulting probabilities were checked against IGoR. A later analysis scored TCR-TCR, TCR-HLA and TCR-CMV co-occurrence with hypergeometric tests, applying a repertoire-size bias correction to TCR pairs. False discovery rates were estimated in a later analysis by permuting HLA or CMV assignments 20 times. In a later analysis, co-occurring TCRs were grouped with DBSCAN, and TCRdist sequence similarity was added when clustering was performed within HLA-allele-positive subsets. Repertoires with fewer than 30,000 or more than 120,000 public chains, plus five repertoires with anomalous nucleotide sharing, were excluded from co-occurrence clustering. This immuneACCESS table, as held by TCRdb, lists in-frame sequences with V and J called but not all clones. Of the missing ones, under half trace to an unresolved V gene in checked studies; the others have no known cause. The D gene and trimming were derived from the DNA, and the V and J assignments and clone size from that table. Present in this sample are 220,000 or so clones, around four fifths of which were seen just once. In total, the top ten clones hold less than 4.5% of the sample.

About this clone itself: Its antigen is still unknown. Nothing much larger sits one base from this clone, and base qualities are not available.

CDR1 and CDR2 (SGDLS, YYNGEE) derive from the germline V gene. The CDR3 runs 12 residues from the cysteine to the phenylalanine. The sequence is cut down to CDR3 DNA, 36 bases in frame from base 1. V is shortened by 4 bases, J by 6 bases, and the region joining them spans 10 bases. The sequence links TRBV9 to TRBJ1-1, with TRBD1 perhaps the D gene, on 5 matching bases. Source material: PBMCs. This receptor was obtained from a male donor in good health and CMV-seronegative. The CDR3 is CASSPVGAEAFF. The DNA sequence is TGTGCCAGCAGCCCCGTAGGGGCTGAAGCTTTCTTT.